This T cell receptor beta chain was found in a study of T cells in Graves' hyperthyroidism and ophthalmopathy. There were TCR beta CDR3 regions amplified from RNA transcripts. The study used the HTBI primer set for a first-round RT-PCR of the TCR CDR3. Each CDR3 protein is one row after TCRdb ran MiXCR on the multiplex PCR reads. The sample lists 400,000 to 550,000 distinct CDR3 sequences; approximately 24% were seen once. This clonotype occurred a few times. Its antigen is not known. Exclusion criteria comprised uncontrolled infection, other autoimmune disease, pregnancy or lactation. Cells are PBMCs isolated from 9 to 10 ml of fresh blood. Study results and limitations: Most thyroid clonotypes expanded above 0.001 were also detected in blood. Ophthalmopathy stood apart from stable hyperthyroidism in a 13 V-J model.

CDR1 and CDR2 from the germline V gene are SNHLY and FYNNEI. The CDR3 runs to 10 residues. Trimming removed 7 bases at V and 2 bases at J, with 3 bases between. The V call is TRBV2, the J call TRBJ2-7; D uncertain. The source is a young woman with Graves' ophthalmopathy. The material sequenced was blood. The CDR3 protein is CASTTYEQYF. As DNA, the CDR3 is TGTGCCAGCACTACCTACGAGCAGTACTTC.